Within the sample, the clone carrying this T cell receptor beta chain is medium-sized. What it binds is not known. Each TCR cDNA molecule carried a unique molecular identifier. TCRdb analysed the 5' RACE reads with MiXCR anew, one entry per CDR3 protein. Among roughly 20,000 distinct CDR3 sequences, roughly 4.2% were seen once, and the ten largest hold 6.5% to 8.5%. Time point: sample taken at primary tumor resection. Unsorted whole RNA samples from tumor, nontumor lung or frozen PBMC were sequenced. The donors, fewer than 95 patients with untreated early-stage non-small cell lung cancer, provided the samples. This specimen comes from a study of spatial heterogeneity in lung cancer. The wider study: The library had UMIs, and each TCR and UMI pair averaged more than ten raw reads. Study results and caveats: The study found ubiquitous expanded tumor TCRs in blood more at resection than follow-up.

The source of this sequence is a male donor with early-stage non-small cell lung cancer. Sequences were derived from PBMCs, sampled at surgery.

Here the CDR3 reads CASSLTGLSSETQYF. In DNA, the CDR3 is TGTGCCAGCAGCTTGACGGGACTCTCTTCCGAGACCCAGTACTTC. The chain joins TRBV7-3 to TRBJ2-5; tentative D call: TRBD2 (6 bases). The ends were cut back, 3 bases at V and 5 bases at J, with 16 bases in the middle. The germline V gene encodes CDR1 SGHTA and CDR2 FQGTGA. The length of the CDR3 is 15 residues.